Below, 8 T cell receptor beta chains from the same sample are listed, as sequenced in a study of cytomegalovirus exposure and HLA in healthy donors. PCR primers comprised 60 Vbeta and 13 Jbeta primers. Sequencing used immunoSEQ multiplex PCR; TCRdb keeps in-frame clones, though not all of them. Of about 240,000 clones listed, just under 80% are singletons. The sequencing sample was made of PBMCs. These receptor sequences come from a boy aged 5-17 years in good health and CMV-seronegative.

The chain joins TRBV11-3 to TRBJ2-3; D might be TRBD1 (5 bases). Germline V lookup: CDR1 SGHNT, CDR2 YENEEA. CDR3 length: 17 residues. Trimming pared 1 base from V and 4 bases from J, leaving 18 bases between. The CDR3 DNA sequence: TGTGCCAGCAGCTTAGTAAGGGTCGTTCTAGGGGCAGATACGCAGTATTTT. This gives the protein CASSLVRVVLGADTQYF.

The rearrangement uses TRBV19 and TRBJ2-7, with TRBD2 as a possible D gene (5 bases). Germline-derived CDR1 and CDR2 are LNHDA and SQIVND (reference sequence). Trimming removed 5 bases at V and 1 base at J, with 12 bases between. The CDR3 runs 14 residues. CDR3 protein: CASSPASQSYEQYF. Written as DNA, the CDR3 is TGTGCCAGTAGTCCAGCTAGCCAATCCTACGAGCAGTACTTC.

The chain couples TRBV2 to TRBJ2-7, with 11 positions matching TRBD2. CDR1 and CDR2 from the germline V gene are SNHLY and FYNNEI. This CDR3 region has 14 residues. V lost 8 bases and J lost 6; bases outside the gene matches: 9. This CDR3 is CASEVAGGVGEQYF. The CDR3 nucleotides are TGTGCCAGCGAGGTAGCGGGAGGGGTCGGCGAGCAGTACTTC.

The chain carries TRBV7-9 and TRBJ1-2; D is uncertain. Germline CDR1 SEHNR, CDR2 FQNEAQ (reference sequence). The CDR3 sequence is 13 residues long. Trimming cost V 1 base and J 4 bases, with 7 bases left between them. In DNA form, the CDR3 reads TGTGCCAGCAGCTTAGGGCCCCGCTATGGCTACACCTTC. This translates into CASSLGPRYGYTF.

The chain combines TRBV29-1 with TRBJ1-1, with D unclear. Trimming stripped 0 bases from V and 6 bases from J, with 14 bases between. This CDR3 is built from 14 residues. From germline, CDR1 is SQVTM and CDR2 ANQGSEA. The CDR3 DNA sequence: TGCAGCGTTGAAGATTGGGGAGATGCTTCTGAAGCTTTCTTT. Its translation: CSVEDWGDASEAFF.

This chain connects TRBV6-4 to TRBJ2-2; D call uncertain. Trimming left V 0 bases short and J 3 bases short, with 5 bases between. The germline gives CDR1 MRHNA, CDR2 SNTAGT. The CDR3 is made up of 14 amino acids. CDR3 protein: CASSDSEDTGELFF. CDR3 DNA sequence: TGTGCCAGCAGTGACTCAGAGGACACCGGGGAGCTGTTTTTT.

A few counts support this clone. The rearrangement uses TRBV30 and TRBJ1-3; 7 bases fit TRBD1. Germline V gene sequence: CDR1 GTSNPN, CDR2 SVGIG (reference sequence). V was clipped by 4 bases and J by 2 bases; unmatched bases: 2. CDR3 length: 13 amino acids. CDR3 sequence: CAWTGQAGNTIYF. For the CDR3, the DNA is TGTGCCTGGACTGGACAGGCTGGAAACACCATATATTTT.

The chain joins TRBV27 to TRBJ2-1; 7 bases map to TRBD1. CDR3 length equals 14 residues. CDR1 MNHEY and CDR2 SMNVEV come from the germline V gene (reference sequence). J gave up 5 bases and V 5 bases, and 6 bases lay outside the gene matches. The CDR3 region is CASSGDSQNNEQFF. In nucleotides, the CDR3 is TGTGCCAGCAGTGGGGACAGTCAAAACAATGAGCAGTTCTTC.